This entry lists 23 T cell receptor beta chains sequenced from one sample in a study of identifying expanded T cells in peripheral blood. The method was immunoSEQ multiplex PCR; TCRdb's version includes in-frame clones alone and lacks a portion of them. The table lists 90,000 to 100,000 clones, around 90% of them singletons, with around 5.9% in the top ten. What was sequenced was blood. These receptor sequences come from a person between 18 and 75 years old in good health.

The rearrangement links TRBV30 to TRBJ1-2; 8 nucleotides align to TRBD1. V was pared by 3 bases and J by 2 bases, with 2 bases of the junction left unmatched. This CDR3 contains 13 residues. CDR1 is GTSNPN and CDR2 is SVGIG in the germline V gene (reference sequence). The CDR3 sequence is CAWRTGENYGYTF. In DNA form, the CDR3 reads TGTGCCTGGAGGACAGGGGAGAACTATGGCTACACCTTC.

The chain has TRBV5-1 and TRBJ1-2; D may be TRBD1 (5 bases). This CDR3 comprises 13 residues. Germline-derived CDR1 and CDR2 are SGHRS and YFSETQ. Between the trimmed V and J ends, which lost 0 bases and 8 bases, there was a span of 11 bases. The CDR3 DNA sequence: TGCGCCAGCAGCTTGGTGGGGAGGGACGGCTACACCTTC. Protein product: CASSLVGRDGYTF.

The chain's CDR3 is CSASKHEQYF. The DNA for the CDR3 is TGCAGTGCTAGCAAACATGAGCAGTACTTC. The rearrangement uses TRBV20-1 and TRBJ2-7, with unresolved D. V shed 3 bases and J shed 7 bases, with 7 bases lying between them. The CDR3 is 10 amino acids. Germline V lookup: CDR1 DFQATT, CDR2 SNEGSKA (reference sequence).

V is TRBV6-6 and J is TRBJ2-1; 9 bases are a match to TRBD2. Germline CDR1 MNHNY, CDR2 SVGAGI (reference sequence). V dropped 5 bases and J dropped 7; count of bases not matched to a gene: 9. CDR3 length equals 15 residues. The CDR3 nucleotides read TGTGCCAGCAGTGACCGTCAGACTAGCGGAAATGAGCAGTTCTTC. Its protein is CASSDRQTSGNEQFF.

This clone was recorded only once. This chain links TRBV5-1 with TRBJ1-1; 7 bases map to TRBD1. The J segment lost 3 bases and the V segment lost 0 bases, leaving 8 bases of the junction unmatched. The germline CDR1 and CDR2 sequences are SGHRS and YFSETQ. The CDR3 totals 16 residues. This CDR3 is CASSLGTGAGDTEAFF. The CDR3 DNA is TGCGCCAGCAGCTTGGGTACAGGGGCAGGAGACACTGAAGCTTTCTTT.

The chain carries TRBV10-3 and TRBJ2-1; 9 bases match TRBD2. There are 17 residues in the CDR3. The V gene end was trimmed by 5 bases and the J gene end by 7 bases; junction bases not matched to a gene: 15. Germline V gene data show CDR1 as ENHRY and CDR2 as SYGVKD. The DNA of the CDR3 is TGTGCCATCAGTAAATTAAAAGCGGGAGGCGGGGGAAATGAGCAGTTCTTC. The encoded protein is CAISKLKAGGGGNEQFF.

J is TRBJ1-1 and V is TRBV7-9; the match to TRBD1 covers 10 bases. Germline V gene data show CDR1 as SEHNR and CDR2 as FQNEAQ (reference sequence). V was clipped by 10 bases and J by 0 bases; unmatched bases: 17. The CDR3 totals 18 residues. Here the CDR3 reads CANDLWGTGETLNTEAFF. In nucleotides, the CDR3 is TGTGCCAACGACCTTTGGGGGACAGGGGAAACCTTGAACACTGAAGCTTTCTTT.

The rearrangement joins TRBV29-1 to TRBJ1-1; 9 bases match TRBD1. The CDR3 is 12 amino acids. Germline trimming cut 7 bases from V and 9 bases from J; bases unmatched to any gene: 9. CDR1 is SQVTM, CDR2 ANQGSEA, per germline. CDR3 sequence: CSADRGKEKAFF. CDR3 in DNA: TGCAGCGCAGACAGGGGGAAAGAGAAAGCTTTCTTT.

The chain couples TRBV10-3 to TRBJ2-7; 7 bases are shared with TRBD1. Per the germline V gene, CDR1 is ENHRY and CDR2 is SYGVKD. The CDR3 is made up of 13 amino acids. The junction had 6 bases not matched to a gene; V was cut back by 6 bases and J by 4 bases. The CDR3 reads CAISGGQEYEQYF. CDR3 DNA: TGTGCCATCAGCGGTGGACAGGAATACGAGCAGTACTTC.

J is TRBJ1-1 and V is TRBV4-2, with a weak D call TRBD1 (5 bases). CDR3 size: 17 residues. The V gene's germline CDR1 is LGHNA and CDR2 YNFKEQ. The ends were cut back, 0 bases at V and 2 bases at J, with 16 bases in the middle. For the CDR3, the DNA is TGTGCCAGCAGCCAAGAAACGGGGCCAATACTAAACACTGAAGCTTTCTTT. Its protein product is CASSQETGPILNTEAFF.

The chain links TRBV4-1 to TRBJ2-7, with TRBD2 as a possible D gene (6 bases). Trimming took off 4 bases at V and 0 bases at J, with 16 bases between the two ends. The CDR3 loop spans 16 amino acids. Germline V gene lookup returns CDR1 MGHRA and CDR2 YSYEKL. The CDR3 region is CASSPTSGETSYEQYF. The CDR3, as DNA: TGCGCCAGCAGCCCCACCTCGGGGGAGACCTCCTACGAGCAGTACTTC.

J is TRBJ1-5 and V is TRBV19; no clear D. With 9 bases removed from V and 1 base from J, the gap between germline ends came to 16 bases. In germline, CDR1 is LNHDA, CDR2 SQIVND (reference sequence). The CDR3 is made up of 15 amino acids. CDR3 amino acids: CASRSLPGSNQPQHF. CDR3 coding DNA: TGTGCCAGCCGGAGCCTCCCGGGGAGCAATCAGCCCCAGCATTTT.

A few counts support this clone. CDR3 sequence: CSILSGTSGYTF. The DNA of the CDR3 is TGCAGCATCCTGTCCGGGACAAGTGGCTACACCTTC. V usage is TRBV29-1 and J usage is TRBJ1-2; D possibly corresponds to TRBD1 (6 bases). Germline assignment: CDR1 SQVTM and CDR2 ANQGSEA. The CDR3 is 12 amino acids. Deletions cut 8 bases from V and 7 bases from J, with 17 bases between.

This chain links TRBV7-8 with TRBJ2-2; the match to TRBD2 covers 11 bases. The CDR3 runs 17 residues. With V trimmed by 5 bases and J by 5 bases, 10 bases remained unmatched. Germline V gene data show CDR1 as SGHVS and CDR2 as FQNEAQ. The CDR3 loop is CASSKTSGAPWTGELFF. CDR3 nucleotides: TGTGCCAGCAGCAAGACTAGCGGGGCTCCCTGGACCGGGGAGCTGTTTTTT.

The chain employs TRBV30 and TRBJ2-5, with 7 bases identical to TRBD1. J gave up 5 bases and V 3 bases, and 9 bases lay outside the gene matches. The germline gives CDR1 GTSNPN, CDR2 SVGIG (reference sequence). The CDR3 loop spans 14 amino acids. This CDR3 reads CAWRGTGALETQYF. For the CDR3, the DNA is TGTGCCTGGAGGGGAACAGGGGCCCTGGAGACCCAGTACTTC.

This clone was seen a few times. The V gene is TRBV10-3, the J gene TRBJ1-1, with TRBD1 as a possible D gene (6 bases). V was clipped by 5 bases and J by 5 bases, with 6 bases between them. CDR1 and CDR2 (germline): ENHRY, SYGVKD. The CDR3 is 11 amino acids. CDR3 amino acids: CAISTGTEAFF. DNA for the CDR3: TGTGCCATCAGTACAGGGACTGAAGCTTTCTTT.

The CDR3 is CASSNRGAGTEAFF. CDR3 in DNA: TGTGCCAGTAGTAACAGGGGCGCGGGGACTGAAGCTTTCTTT. This chain connects TRBV19 to TRBJ1-1; TRBD1 matches 7 bases. CDR3 length equals 14 residues. The V segment lost 4 bases and the J segment 5 bases; nucleotides outside the gene matches: 7. The germline CDR1 and CDR2 sequences are LNHDA and SQIVND (reference sequence).

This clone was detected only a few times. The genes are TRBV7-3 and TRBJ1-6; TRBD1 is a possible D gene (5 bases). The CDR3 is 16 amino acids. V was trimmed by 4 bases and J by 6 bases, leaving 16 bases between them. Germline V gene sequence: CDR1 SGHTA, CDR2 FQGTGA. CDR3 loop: CASSSSGGRGNSPLHF. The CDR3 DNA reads TGTGCCAGCAGCTCATCCGGGGGACGGGGTAATTCACCCCTCCACTTT.

CDR3 protein: CAWGGLDYGYTF. The CDR3, as DNA: TGTGCCTGGGGGGGACTGGACTATGGCTACACCTTC. The chain carries TRBV30 and TRBJ1-2; TRBD1 is a possible D gene (5 bases). Germline lookup yields CDR1 GTSNPN and CDR2 SVGIG (reference sequence). V was shortened by 5 bases and J by 3 bases, with 10 bases between the two germline ends. This CDR3 comprises 12 residues.

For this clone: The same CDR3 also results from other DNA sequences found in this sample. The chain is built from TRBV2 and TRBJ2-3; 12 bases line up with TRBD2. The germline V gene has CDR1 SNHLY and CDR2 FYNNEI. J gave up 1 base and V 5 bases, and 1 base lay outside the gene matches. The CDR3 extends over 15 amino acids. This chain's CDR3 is CASSRLAGGTDTQYF. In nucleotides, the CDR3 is TGTGCCAGCAGTAGACTAGCGGGAGGCACAGATACGCAGTATTTT.

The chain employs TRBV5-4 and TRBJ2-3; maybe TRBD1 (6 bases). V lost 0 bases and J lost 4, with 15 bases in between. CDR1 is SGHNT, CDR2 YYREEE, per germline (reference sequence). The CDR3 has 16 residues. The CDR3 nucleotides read TGTGCCAGCAGCTTGGCCAAGACAGGCTTCGCAGATACGCAGTATTTT. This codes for CASSLAKTGFADTQYF.

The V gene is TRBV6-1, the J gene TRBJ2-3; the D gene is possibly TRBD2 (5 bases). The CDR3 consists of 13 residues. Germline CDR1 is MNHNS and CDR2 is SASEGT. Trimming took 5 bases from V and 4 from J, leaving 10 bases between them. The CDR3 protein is CASSTRRSDTQYF. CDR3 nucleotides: TGTGCCAGCAGTACTAGGAGGTCAGATACGCAGTATTTT.

CDR3 sequence (DNA): TGTGCCAGTAGTATACAGCCTGGCTCTGGAAACACCATATATTTT. Translating gives CASSIQPGSGNTIYF. The V and J genes are TRBV19 and TRBJ1-3, with D unresolved. The CDR3 length is 15 residues. V lost 2 bases, J lost 0 bases, and 8 bases lay in between. Germline CDR1 LNHDA, CDR2 SQIVND (reference sequence). The variable domain in full, with the rest retrieved from reference TRBV19 and TRBJ1-3, is DGGITQSPKYLFRKEGQNVTLSCEQNLNHDAMYWYRQDPGQGLRLIYYSQIVNDFQKGDIAEGYSVSREKKESFPLTVTSAQKNPTAFYLCASSIQPGSGNTIYFGEGSWLTVV.